The 32 T cell receptor beta chains in this list originate from one sample, sequenced in a study of cytomegalovirus exposure and HLA in healthy donors. Generated by immunoSEQ multiplex PCR, the TCRdb table keeps only in-frame clones and is missing some. Of fewer than 400,000 clones in the sample, 80% to 90% were seen once. Sequencing was performed on PBMCs. The receptors stem from a woman between 18 and 30 years old in good health and CMV-seronegative.

This chain connects TRBV19 to TRBJ1-1; D not resolved. In germline, CDR1 is LNHDA, CDR2 SQIVND (reference sequence). V dropped 3 bases and J dropped 1 base, with 18 bases sitting between them. The CDR3 sequence is 17 residues long. Written as DNA, the CDR3 is TGTGCCAGTAGTATTTTATCCCGGTCATCCCCGAACACTGAAGCTTTCTTT. This translates into CASSILSRSSPNTEAFF.

This clone showed up just a few times. Other DNA sequences within the sample encode an identical CDR3. The rearrangement joins TRBV9 to TRBJ2-5; possible D gene TRBD2, 6 bases. CDR3 size: 14 residues. The germline CDR1 and CDR2 sequences are SGDLS and YYNGEE. With 0 bases removed from V and 5 bases from J, the gap between germline ends came to 11 bases. The DNA for the CDR3 is TGTGCCAGCAGCGTAGCGGCGGGATTGGAGACCCAGTACTTC. Amino acids: CASSVAAGLETQYF. The full variable domain, completed using reference TRBV9 and TRBJ2-5, is DSGVTQTPKHLITATGQRVTLRCSPRSGDLSVYWYQQSLDQGLQFLIQYYNGEERAKGNILERFSAQQFPDLHSELNLSSLELGDSALYFCASSVAAGLETQYFGPGTRLLVL.

The rearrangement uses TRBV4-3 and TRBJ2-1, with 7 bases matching TRBD2. After removal of 4 bases from V and 2 bases from J, the junction contained 5 bases not matched to a gene. This CDR3 comprises 15 residues. The germline V gene has CDR1 LGHNA and CDR2 YSLEER. The CDR3 coding sequence is TGCGCCAGCAGCCTCGGGGGGAGTCCCTACAATGAGCAGTTCTTC. This codes for CASSLGGSPYNEQFF.

This clone was seen only a few times. The chain links TRBV9 to TRBJ2-2; 7 nucleotides match TRBD2. CDR3 length: 14 residues. In germline, CDR1 is SGDLS, CDR2 YYNGEE. V was pared by 5 bases and J by 3 bases, with 4 bases of the junction left unmatched. The DNA of the CDR3 is TGTGCCAGCAGGGGAGGGCTGGACACCGGGGAGCTGTTTTTT. This sequence encodes CASRGGLDTGELFF.

The rearrangement uses TRBV18 and TRBJ1-2; TRBD1 matches 8 bases. This CDR3 is built from 15 residues. The junction had 10 bases not matched to a gene; V was cut back by 4 bases and J by 6 bases. Germline CDR1 KGHSH, CDR2 LQKENI. The CDR3, as DNA: TGTGCCAGCTCACGGATACAGGGGGATGGGGATGGCTACACCTTC. Translating gives CASSRIQGDGDGYTF.

V is TRBV27 and J is TRBJ2-1; weak D call: TRBD2 (6 bases). Germline CDR1 is MNHEY and CDR2 is SMNVEV (reference sequence). The V gene lost 5 bases and the J gene lost 4 bases, with 12 bases spanning the gap. CDR3 length equals 14 residues. CDR3 nucleotides: TGTGCCAGCAGTGGGACTCACGAATACAATGAGCAGTTCTTC. Encoded protein: CASSGTHEYNEQFF.

This chain links TRBV2 with TRBJ2-5; the match to TRBD2 covers 8 bases. J was trimmed by 5 bases and V by 8 bases; bases with no gene match: 7. The CDR3 has 13 residues. Germline CDR1 SNHLY, CDR2 FYNNEI. Here the CDR3 reads CASQREFGETQYF. The CDR3 DNA reads TGTGCCAGCCAGCGGGAGTTCGGGGAGACCCAGTACTTC.

The chain couples TRBV13 to TRBJ2-7; the D gene is possibly TRBD1 (5 bases). In germline, CDR1 is PRHDT, CDR2 FYEKMQ (reference sequence). V was clipped by 0 bases and J by 2 bases, with 11 bases between them. The CDR3 is 15 amino acids. DNA of the CDR3: TGTGCCAGCAGCTTAGGCCCAGGGCCTACCTACGAGCAGTACTTC. Protein product: CASSLGPGPTYEQYF.

The chain uses TRBV9 and TRBJ2-2, with D possibly matching TRBD2 (7 bases). CDR1 is SGDLS, CDR2 YYNGEE, per germline. V shed 4 bases and J shed 3 bases, with 16 bases lying between them. The CDR3 contains 16 residues. CDR3 DNA sequence: TGTGCCAGCAGCCCCCGGGGGGACACTTACACCGGGGAGCTGTTTTTT. Translation gives CASSPRGDTYTGELFF.

This clone has only a few counts. The chain joins TRBV27 to TRBJ1-2, with TRBD1 identical over 7 bases. This CDR3 region has 15 residues. Germline trimming cut 6 bases from V and 3 bases from J; bases unmatched to any gene: 10. Germline V gives CDR1 MNHEY, CDR2 SMNVEV (reference sequence). This CDR3 reads CASSRDRSLHYGYTF. The CDR3 DNA reads TGTGCCAGCAGCAGGGACAGATCCCTCCACTATGGCTACACCTTC.

The chain is built from TRBV5-1 and TRBJ2-5; 14 bases agree with TRBD2. Trimming took 0 bases from V and 0 from J; bases not matched to a gene: 10. The germline V gene encodes CDR1 SGHRS and CDR2 YFSETQ. This CDR3 region has 20 residues. The CDR3 sequence is CASSLAGTSGSNLYQETQYF. The DNA of the CDR3 is TGCGCCAGCAGCTTGGCCGGGACTAGCGGGAGTAACCTTTACCAAGAGACCCAGTACTTC.

The chain couples TRBV27 to TRBJ2-7, with 10 bases that match TRBD1. Trimming cost V 6 bases and J 0 bases; bases outside gene matches: 2. There are 14 residues in the CDR3. CDR1 is MNHEY, CDR2 SMNVEV, per germline (reference sequence). The CDR3 bases are TGTGCCAGCAGGGGACAGGGGAGCTCCTACGAGCAGTACTTC. This codes for CASRGQGSSYEQYF.

V gene TRBV2 combines with J gene TRBJ1-1, with 7 positions matching TRBD1. CDR3 length: 14 amino acids. CDR1 SNHLY and CDR2 FYNNEI come from the germline V gene. V trimming: 5 bases; J trimming: 2 bases; junction bases outside the gene matches: 5. The CDR3 loop is CASSWGQYNTEAFF. The CDR3 bases are TGTGCCAGCAGTTGGGGACAGTATAACACTGAAGCTTTCTTT.

The chain has TRBV7-6 and TRBJ2-7, with a possible D match to TRBD2 (6 bases). The germline gives CDR1 SGHVS, CDR2 FNYEAQ. V dropped 5 bases and J dropped 3 bases, with 11 bases sitting between them. CDR3 size: 13 residues. As DNA, the CDR3 is TGTGCCAGCAGCCTCCCGGGAGTCTACGAGCAGTACTTC. It is translated as CASSLPGVYEQYF.

This chain uses TRBV19 with TRBJ1-5, with a possible D match to TRBD1 (5 bases). The CDR3 is made up of 13 amino acids. The germline gives CDR1 LNHDA, CDR2 SQIVND (reference sequence). V lost 9 bases and J lost 7, with 16 bases in between. The CDR3 is CASGGGVRQPQHF. In DNA form, the CDR3 reads TGTGCCAGCGGAGGAGGGGTCAGGCAGCCCCAGCATTTT.

The chain links TRBV2 to TRBJ1-2; no reliable D call. V lost 7 bases and J 8 bases, leaving 11 bases between the germline ends. The CDR3 loop spans 11 amino acids. Germline loops: CDR1 SNHLY, CDR2 FYNNEI. CDR3: CASMGYRGYTF. CDR3 sequence (DNA): TGTGCCAGCATGGGCTATCGCGGCTACACCTTC.

The CDR3 nucleotides are TGTGCCAGCAGCCCCGGGGGGTATTCGGTGAACAATGAGCAGTTCTTC. Its translation is CASSPGGYSVNNEQFF. The chain combines TRBV28 with TRBJ2-1; TRBD2 matches at 7 bases. Unmatched junction bases numbered 13, after V lost 6 bases and J lost 5 bases. Per germline, CDR1 MDHEN and CDR2 SYDVKM. The CDR3 is 16 residues long.

The chain joins TRBV28 to TRBJ1-2; D perhaps matches TRBD1 (6 bases). With 5 bases removed from V and 8 bases from J, the gap between germline ends came to 21 bases. Germline V gene data show CDR1 as MDHEN and CDR2 as SYDVKM. There are 15 residues in the CDR3. CDR3 nucleotide sequence: TGTGCCAGCAGTCCCCCGTCACAGGGCTTGTGGGGCTACACCTTC. Its translation is CASSPPSQGLWGYTF.

The chain employs TRBV6-6 and TRBJ2-7, with 9 bases lining up with TRBD2. Germline assignment: CDR1 MNHNY and CDR2 SVGAGI (reference sequence). Trimming at V came to 2 bases and at J to 5 bases, leaving 7 bases not matched to a gene. The CDR3 is made up of 15 amino acids. Written as DNA, the CDR3 is TGTGCCAGCAGTTACGATGCGAGCGGGAGGAACGAGCAGTACTTC. Translating it yields CASSYDASGRNEQYF.

The V gene is TRBV13, the J gene TRBJ2-1; TRBD2 aligns across 14 bases. Germline CDR1 and CDR2: PRHDT and FYEKMQ (reference sequence). The CDR3 has 15 amino acids. The V and J ends lost 5 bases and 7 bases, in that order; junction bases with no gene match: 4. The CDR3 loop is CASSRLAGGVNEQFF. CDR3 sequence (DNA): TGTGCCAGCAGCCGACTAGCGGGAGGGGTTAATGAGCAGTTCTTC.

The V call is TRBV27, the J call TRBJ2-3; TRBD2 matches 7 bases. This CDR3 is 16 amino acids long. Germline CDR1 is MNHEY and CDR2 is SMNVEV (reference sequence). The J segment lost 3 bases and the V segment lost 5 bases, leaving 11 bases of the junction unmatched. The CDR3 DNA follows: TGTGCCAGCAGTACGCGACTAGCTTCACTGACAGATACGCAGTATTTT. Its protein product is CASSTRLASLTDTQYF.

The CDR3 nucleotides are TGTGCCAGCAGCCAAGGGGGGACAGACATAGGCATTCAGTACTTC. Encoded protein: CASSQGGTDIGIQYF. V is TRBV4-2 and J is TRBJ2-4; the match to TRBD1 covers 7 bases. In germline, CDR1 is LGHNA, CDR2 YNFKEQ. This CDR3 is 15 amino acids long. J was trimmed by 9 bases and V by 1 base; bases with no gene match: 9.

This clone was detected once. The CDR3 sequence is CAFWGLAGKGEQFF. The CDR3, as DNA: TGTGCCTTTTGGGGACTAGCGGGAAAGGGTGAGCAGTTCTTC. The gene calls are TRBV30 and TRBJ2-1; 13 bases fit TRBD2. The junction had 9 bases not matched to a gene; V was cut back by 7 bases and J by 9 bases. CDR1 is GTSNPN and CDR2 is SVGIG in the germline V gene (reference sequence). CDR3 length: 14 residues. The full variable domain, with the rest looked up from reference TRBV30 and TRBJ2-1, is SQTIHQWPATLVQPVGSPLSLECTVEGTSNPNLYWYRQAAGRGLQLLFYSVGIGQISSEVPQNLSASRPQDRQFILSSKKLLLSDSGFYLCAFWGLAGKGEQFFGPGTRLTVL.

The genes are TRBV7-2 and TRBJ2-1, with no clear D. Germline V gene sequence: CDR1 SGHTA, CDR2 FQGNSA. V dropped 5 bases and J dropped 10 bases, with 15 bases sitting between them. This CDR3 has 13 residues. The CDR3 DNA reads TGTGCCAGCAGCCAATCCACACTACGGGAGCAGTTCTTC. Translation: CASSQSTLREQFF.

The chain uses TRBV4-3 and TRBJ2-7; the D gene is possibly TRBD2 (6 bases). Germline CDR1 reads LGHNA; CDR2 reads YSLEER. The CDR3 runs 16 residues. V was cut by 0 bases and J by 0 bases, with 12 bases left in between. CDR3 loop: CASSQETPGASYEQYF. CDR3 in DNA: TGCGCCAGCAGCCAAGAAACTCCGGGAGCCTCCTACGAGCAGTACTTC.

The chain has TRBV4-3 and TRBJ2-5; D is possibly TRBD2 (6 bases). The CDR3 sequence is 19 residues long. Germline CDR1 and CDR2: LGHNA and YSLEER. Trimming cost V 0 bases and J 1 base, with 21 bases left between them. The CDR3 here is CASSQEGLREGGAQETQYF. The CDR3 DNA follows: TGCGCCAGCAGCCAAGAGGGGTTGAGGGAAGGAGGGGCCCAAGAGACCCAGTACTTC.

J is TRBJ1-2 and V is TRBV29-1; D unclear. The CDR3 length is 15 residues. V shed 7 bases and J shed 6 bases, with 24 bases lying between them. In germline, CDR1 is SQVTM, CDR2 ANQGSEA. Here the CDR3 reads CSAGKHLDSRDGYTF. The CDR3 nucleotides read TGCAGCGCCGGAAAACATTTGGACTCCCGGGATGGCTACACCTTC.

The V and J genes are TRBV11-2 and TRBJ2-1; D might be TRBD2 (5 bases). V was shortened by 0 bases and J by 12 bases, with 9 bases between the two germline ends. The length of the CDR3 is 12 residues. Germline assignment: CDR1 SGHAT and CDR2 FQNNGV. Written as DNA, the CDR3 is TGTGCCAGCAGCTTAGAGGGAGCATGGCAGTTCTTC. Its protein product is CASSLEGAWQFF. Combining the CDR3 with reference TRBV11-2 and TRBJ2-1 gives the whole variable domain EAGVAQSPRYKIIEKRQSVAFWCNPISGHATLYWYQQILGQGPKLLIQFQNNGVVDDSQLPKDRFSAERLKGVDSTLKIQPAKLEDSAVYLCASSLEGAWQFFGPGTRLTVL.

The chain links TRBV15 to TRBJ2-1; D is perhaps TRBD2 (5 bases). Looked up from germline, CDR1 is LNHNV and CDR2 is YYDKDF (reference sequence). Trimming pared 0 bases from V and 8 bases from J, leaving 23 bases between. The CDR3 consists of 18 residues. DNA for the CDR3: TGTGCCACCAGCAGAGAAAGTTCGGTGAGGGCCTCCTTAGATGAGCAGTTCTTC. The encoded protein is CATSRESSVRASLDEQFF.

The chain is built from TRBV19 and TRBJ2-6; 8 bases fit TRBD2. This CDR3 spans 18 amino acids. CDR1 is LNHDA, CDR2 SQIVND, per germline (reference sequence). J was trimmed by 0 bases and V by 7 bases; bases with no gene match: 11. The CDR3 coding sequence is TGTGCCAGTACGGGAGGGCGCCCTCTGATCTCTGGGGCCAACGTCCTGACTTTC. This translates into CASTGGRPLISGANVLTF.

This sequence joins TRBV11-2 and TRBJ2-1; 11 bases line up with TRBD2. This CDR3 contains 15 residues. V lost 3 bases, J lost 5 bases, and 3 bases stayed unmatched. From germline, CDR1 is SGHAT and CDR2 FQNNGV. In nucleotides, the CDR3 is TGTGCCAGCAGCTTGGGACTAGCGGATAACAATGAGCAGTTCTTC. This codes for CASSLGLADNNEQFF.

In the case of this clone: A clone one base away is much larger, so this may be a read error. Other DNA sequences of this sample code for an identical CDR3. The rearrangement uses TRBV18 and TRBJ2-7, with 9 bases fitting TRBD1. CDR1 and CDR2 from the germline V gene are KGHSH and LQKENI. CDR3 length equals 15 residues. The trim removed 0 bases at V and 1 base at J, leaving 1 base unmatched. CDR3 protein: CASSPPGQGSYEQYF. The CDR3 nucleotides are TGTGCCAGCTCACCACCGGGACAGGGATCCTACGAGCAGTACTTC.